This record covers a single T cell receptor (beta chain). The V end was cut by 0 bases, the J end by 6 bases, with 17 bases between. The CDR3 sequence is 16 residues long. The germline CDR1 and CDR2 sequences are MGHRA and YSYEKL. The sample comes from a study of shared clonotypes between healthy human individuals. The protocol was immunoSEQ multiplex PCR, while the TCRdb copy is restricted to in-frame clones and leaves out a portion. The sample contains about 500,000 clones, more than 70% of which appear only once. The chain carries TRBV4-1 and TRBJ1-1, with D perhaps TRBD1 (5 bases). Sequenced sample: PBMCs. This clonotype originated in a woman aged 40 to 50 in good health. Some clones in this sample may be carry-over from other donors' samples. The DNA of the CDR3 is TGCGCCAGCAGCCAAGATTTCGGGGGGGTCAGAGCTGAAGCTTTCTTT. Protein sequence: CASSQDFGGVRAEAFF.